Included here is one TCR beta chain sequence, with context. As yet, its antigen is unknown. These data originate in a study of CD8 T cells in ankylosing spondylitis. Overall study findings and caveats: Disease-associated clones were reportedly significantly overrepresented in matched ankylosing spondylitis synovial fluid. Seemingly characteristic of ankylosing spondylitis blood was a TCR beta motif consisting of several highly homologous variants. A subset of motif variants has previously been described in the synovial fluid and blood of reactive arthritis. Disease-linked clones bore a CD8+ phenotype and were relatively rare in peripheral blood.

Each CDR3 protein gets one entry after TCRdb re-called the 5' RACE reads with MiXCR. The sample carries about 540,000 distinct CDR3 sequences, about 13% recorded once. From germline, CDR1 is DFQATT and CDR2 SNEGSKA (reference sequence). J gave up 2 bases and V 3 bases, and 6 bases lay outside the gene matches. The CDR3 runs 17 residues. This clonotype was obtained from a male donor with ankylosing spondylitis. The chain uses TRBV20-1 and TRBJ2-3; the match to TRBD2 covers 15 bases. The source material was blood, either unsorted or a sorted T cell fraction (not recorded which). DNA of the CDR3: TGCAGTGCTAGTAGTGGGACTAGCGGGAGGCTCACAGATACGCAGTATTTT. It translates to CSASSGTSGRLTDTQYF.